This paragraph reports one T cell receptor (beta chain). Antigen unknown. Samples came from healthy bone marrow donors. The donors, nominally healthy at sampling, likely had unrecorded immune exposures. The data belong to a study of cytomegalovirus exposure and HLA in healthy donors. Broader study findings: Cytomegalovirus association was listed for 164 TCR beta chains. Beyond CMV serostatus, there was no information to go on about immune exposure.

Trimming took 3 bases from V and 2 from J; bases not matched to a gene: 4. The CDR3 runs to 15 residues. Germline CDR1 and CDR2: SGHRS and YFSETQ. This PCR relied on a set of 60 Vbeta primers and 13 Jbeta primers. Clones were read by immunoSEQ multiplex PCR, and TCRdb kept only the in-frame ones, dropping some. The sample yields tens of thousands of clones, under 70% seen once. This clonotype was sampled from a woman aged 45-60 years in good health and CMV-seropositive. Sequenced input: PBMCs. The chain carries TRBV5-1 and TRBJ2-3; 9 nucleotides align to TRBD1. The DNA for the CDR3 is TGCGCCAGCAGCTGGGGACAGGGAATCACAGATACGCAGTATTTT. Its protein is CASSWGQGITDTQYF.